The text below deals with one TCR beta chain. This record comes from a study of shared T cell receptors in the human thymus. Method: immunoSEQ multiplex PCR; TCRdb's copy keeps in-frame clones and lacks some. The sample has under 700,000 clones, approximately 80% seen once; the top ten hold around 0.013%. Deletions cut 6 bases from V and 9 bases from J, with 21 bases between. The CDR3 covers 15 residues. Germline V gene data show CDR1 as SGHAT and CDR2 as FQDESV (reference sequence). The same data also contributed to another study, on human thymus T cells. That work adds: Gene usage (both V and J) appeared biased in thymic and blood repertoires.

J is TRBJ2-1 and V is TRBV11-1; tentative D call: TRBD1 (6 bases). Source material: thymocytes. The receptor was isolated from a boy under two years old with a congenital heart defect. Written as DNA, the CDR3 is TGTGCCAGCAGACCCGACCAGGGGAAAGAAGGTGAGCAGTTCTTC. Translating gives CASRPDQGKEGEQFF. Together with reference TRBV11-1 and TRBJ2-1, the CDR3 gives the full variable domain: EAEVAQSPRYKITEKSQAVAFWCDPISGHATLYWYRQILGQGPELLVQFQDESVVDDSQLPKDRFSAERLKGVDSTLKIQPAELGDSAMYLCASRPDQGKEGEQFFGPGTRLTVL.